Listed below are T cell receptor beta chains from one sample, sequenced in a study of T cell changes during pregnancy in multiple sclerosis. Here immunoSEQ multiplex PCR was the method, and the copy in TCRdb shows in-frame clones only, minus some. The sample shows about 93,000 clones, 75% to 95% of them seen only once. The source material was peripheral blood, sampled after pregnancy. These receptors came from a female donor in good health, enrolled as a control in a pregnancy study. The CDR3 runs from the conserved cysteine through the conserved F or W. Each record gives: D gene, V gene, CDR3 protein. D genes are given only for firm matches.

NA TRBV28 CASTTELNTEAFF
NA TRBV4-1 CASSQITGSGNTIYF
NA TRBV21-1 CASSTEGGNTIYF
TRBD1 TRBV27 CASSSLGGQGRYEQYF
TRBD2 TRBV6-1 CASSSGGGTDTQYF
TRBD2 TRBV9 CASSVGTSGNVDNEQFF
TRBD1 TRBV4-3 CASSQRPLGTVNEKLFF
TRBD1 TRBV27 CASSFGDRSSTEAFF
NA TRBV5-4 CASSSGYSYEQYF
TRBD2 TRBV7-2 CASSPSRLAGIAEETQYF
NA TRBV19 CASRRRDQPQHF
NA TRBV28 CASSNHDRTDTQYF
NA TRBV6-5 CASSPLANYGYTF
TRBD1 TRBV6-1 CASSVPGTVGNQPQHF
NA TRBV7-6 CASSPEGGAYEQYF
NA TRBV7-3 CASSLSGGSSYNEQFF
NA TRBV2 CASRMAGLNTEAFF
NA TRBV14 CASSQVAGATYNEQFF
TRBD1 TRBV9 CASSVVDRGPETQYF
NA TRBV5-1 CASSPEEGSNEQFF
NA TRBV15 CATSRDRWGVTEAFF
NA TRBV7-7 CASSLSPADTQYF
TRBD1 TRBV23-1 CASSQSRQGAGNEQFF
NA TRBV7-9 CASSPTGMGYNEQFF
NA TRBV6-5 CASSYSFTGGNGYTF
TRBD1 TRBV5-4 CASSLVTGGGYTF